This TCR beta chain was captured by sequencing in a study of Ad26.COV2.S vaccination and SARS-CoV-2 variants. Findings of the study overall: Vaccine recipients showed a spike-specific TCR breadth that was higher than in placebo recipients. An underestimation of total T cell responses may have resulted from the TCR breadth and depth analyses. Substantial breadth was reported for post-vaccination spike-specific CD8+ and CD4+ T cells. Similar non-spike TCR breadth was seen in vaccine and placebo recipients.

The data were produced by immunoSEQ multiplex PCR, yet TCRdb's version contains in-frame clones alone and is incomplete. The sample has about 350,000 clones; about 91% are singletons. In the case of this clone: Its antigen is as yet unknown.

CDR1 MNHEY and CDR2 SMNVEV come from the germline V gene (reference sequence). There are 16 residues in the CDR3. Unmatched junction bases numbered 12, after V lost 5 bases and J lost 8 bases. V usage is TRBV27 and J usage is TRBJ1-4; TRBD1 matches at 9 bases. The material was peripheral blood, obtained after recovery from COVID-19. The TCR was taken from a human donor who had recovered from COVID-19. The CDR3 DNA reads TGTGCCAGCAGTATCCTGGGACAGGGAGAGCGGGAAAAACTGTTTTTT. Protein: CASSILGQGEREKLFF.